This record concerns one T cell receptor (beta chain) sequence. The specificity of this receptor is unknown. No base-level quality is on record; no much larger clone is a single base apart. Libraries were constructed by PCR. Instrument used: Illumina HiSeq 2500. To reduce PCR and sequencing biases, unique molecular identifiers were incorporated into the TCR beta cDNA libraries. Every 1 to 10 million input T cells yielded approximately 500,000 cDNA molecules, meaning each molecule approximated one T cell. The patient libraries were prepared and sequenced using the same protocol as the earlier healthy control dataset. Samples belonging to the same batch were prepared together, multiplexed and sequenced on a shared HiSeq lane. The authors' pipeline ran thus. MIGEC was used to process the raw barcoded reads, and molecular identifier groups with only a single read were discarded before consensus assembly and CDR3 extraction. Clonotype tables were post-analysed with VDJtools, and diversity was normalized by down-sampling all datasets to the smallest sample size. To correct batch-related cross-sample contamination, repertoire overlap clustering matched CDR3 amino acid sequences but not nucleotide sequences. TCRdb reprocessed the public reads (quality trimming at Q25 with fastp, clone calling with MiXCR) and kept in-frame beta chains. Each CDR3 protein gets just one entry, which takes the most common genes and DNA from the rows behind it. TCRdb, not the authors, supplied the V and J calls. Present in this sample are around 400,000 distinct CDR3 sequences, approximately 33% of which were seen just once. The ten most abundant clones make up 10% to 15% of the sample.

This sample was taken from a study of post-analysis software for immune sequencing data (dated by TCRdb to between 2014 and 2017). For context, the study as a whole: Relapsing-remitting, secondary progressive and progressive-relapsing multiple sclerosis were recorded as disease courses, and subtype annotation was lacking for some patients. Patient repertoires were compared against roughly 12 previously published healthy control repertoires from donors aged roughly 6 to 28 years. A subset of samples was prepared in parallel using single-end sample barcoding, then pooled and co-amplified after Illumina adapter ligation. Results the study describes overall, beyond this receptor: When samples were clustered directly using the F measure, samples prepared in the same batch co-clustered strongly, which prompted a batch-effect correction. Multiple sclerosis patients had significantly lower normalized Chao1 diversity than controls, a result that suggests substantial peripheral T-cell clonal expansion. The control group was slightly older than the multiple sclerosis patient group. Significantly higher frequencies in patients than in controls were found for several TRBV segments, including TRBV5-6, TRBV5-1 and TRBV20-1.

The junction shows trimming of 2 bases on V and 5 bases on J, plus 9 bases between the germline ends. The CDR3 measures 13 amino acids from cysteine to phenylalanine. Kept here is only the CDR3 DNA, which spans 39 bases and is read in frame from base 1. To demonstrate the VDJtools post-analysis software, the study profiled TCR beta repertoires from the peripheral blood of about 13 young patients with multiple sclerosis. The patients with multiple sclerosis were children and adolescents between about 6 and 15 years of age. Sequencing input: blood. Recombination linked TRBV12-3 or TRBV12-4 to TRBJ2-5; the D gene lacks a confident call. This TCR derives from a girl between 10 and 17 years old with multiple sclerosis. The CDR3 reads CASSLRSSETQYF. The DNA sequence is TGTGCCAGCAGTTTACGGTCTAGTGAGACCCAGTACTTC.